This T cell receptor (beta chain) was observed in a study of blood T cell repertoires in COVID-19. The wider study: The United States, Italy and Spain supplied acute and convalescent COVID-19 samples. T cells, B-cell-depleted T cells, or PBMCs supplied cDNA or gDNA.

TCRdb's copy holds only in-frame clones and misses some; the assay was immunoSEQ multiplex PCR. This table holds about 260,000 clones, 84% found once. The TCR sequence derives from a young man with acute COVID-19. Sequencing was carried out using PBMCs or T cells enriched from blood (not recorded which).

This chain's CDR3 is CSVEGVGTGQSGTEAFF. The CDR3 DNA reads TGCAGCGTTGAGGGGGTAGGGACAGGTCAATCGGGGACTGAAGCTTTCTTT. The chain uses TRBV29-1 and TRBJ1-1; 8 bases fit TRBD1. In germline, CDR1 is SQVTM, CDR2 ANQGSEA. The CDR3 loop spans 17 amino acids. Germline trimming cut 3 bases from V and 5 bases from J; bases unmatched to any gene: 17.